Each of the 8 T cell receptor beta chains below was sequenced from the same sample in a study of Graves' ophthalmopathy and Graves' hyperthyroidism. Investigators amplified TCR beta CDR3 regions from RNA transcripts. HTBI-primed first-round RT-PCR preceded second-round multiplex PCR. TCRdb recomputed calls from the multiplex PCR reads with MiXCR, one row per CDR3 protein. This table holds about 1.1 million distinct CDR3 sequences, about 40% found once. Source material: peripheral blood or thyroid tissue (not recorded which). The receptors derive from an adult man with Graves' hyperthyroidism.

This clonotype was seen at least ten times. The V and J genes are TRBV29-1 and TRBJ1-2; 9 bases line up with TRBD1. Trimming at V came to 7 bases and at J to 8 bases, leaving 11 bases not matched to a gene. Germline assignment: CDR1 SQVTM and CDR2 ANQGSEA. The CDR3 is 13 residues long. The CDR3 spells CSDKLQGAGGYTF. DNA for the CDR3: TGCAGCGACAAATTACAGGGGGCGGGAGGCTACACCTTC.

The chain joins TRBV20-1 to TRBJ2-7; 10 bases agree with TRBD1. The CDR3 consists of 15 residues. V shed 3 bases and J 1 base; nucleotides not matched to a gene: 6. Germline V gene lookup returns CDR1 DFQATT and CDR2 SNEGSKA (reference sequence). The CDR3 region has the DNA TGCAGTGCTAGCTGGGGGACAGGGGTGTCCTACGAGCAGTACTTC. Translation: CSASWGTGVSYEQYF.

There are many counts of this clonotype. V and J are TRBV11-2 and TRBJ2-5, with a possible D match to TRBD1 (6 bases). This CDR3 has 14 amino acids. Germline V lookup: CDR1 SGHAT, CDR2 FQNNGV. Trimming removed 5 bases from V and 5 bases from J, with 15 bases in between. DNA for the CDR3: TGTGCCAGCAGCCTCACAGGGTATTGGGAGACCCAGTACTTC. This gives the protein CASSLTGYWETQYF.

J is TRBJ2-6 and V is TRBV29-1, with a tentative D call TRBD1 (6 bases). Germline CDR1 is SQVTM and CDR2 is ANQGSEA. The V end lost 5 bases, the J end lost 0 bases, and 14 bases lay between the germline ends. This CDR3 is built from 16 residues. Here the CDR3 DNA reads TGCAGCGTTCTTCCACAGGGAGACTCTGGGGCCAACGTCCTGACTTTC. It translates to CSVLPQGDSGANVLTF.

In its sample, this clonotype was seen many times. The gene calls are TRBV13 and TRBJ1-1; D is ambiguous. The CDR3 length is 13 residues. The germline V gene has CDR1 PRHDT and CDR2 FYEKMQ (reference sequence). The ends were cut back, 3 bases at V and 4 bases at J, with 9 bases in the middle. The CDR3 nucleotides are TGTGCCAGCAGCTTTGGTACCGGCACTGAAGCTTTCTTT. Amino acids: CASSFGTGTEAFF.

This clonotype was recorded many times. The CDR3 spells CSARDLTGILYEQYF. DNA of the CDR3: TGCAGTGCTAGAGATCTGACAGGGATTCTCTACGAGCAGTACTTC. V and J are TRBV20-1 and TRBJ2-7; 7 bases map to TRBD1. Germline V CDR1 and CDR2: DFQATT, SNEGSKA (reference sequence). The trim removed 0 bases at V and 3 bases at J, leaving 8 bases unmatched. This CDR3 is built from 15 residues.

This clonotype was detected only a few times. The rearrangement links TRBV19 to TRBJ1-1; D is undetermined. Germline V CDR1 and CDR2: LNHDA, SQIVND (reference sequence). This CDR3 has 10 residues. The CDR3 sequence is CPRVGKEAFF. CDR3 nucleotide sequence: TGTCCCCGGGTGGGGAAAGAAGCTTTCTTT.

Turning to this clonotype: The conserved closing phenylalanine or tryptophan is absent in this CDR3, likely reflecting a read error. Because the CDR3's place on the DNA is in doubt, the DNA is left out and the CDR3 is given as listed by TCRdb. The J gene is TRBJ1-2, the V gene TRBV24-1. The CDR3 has 8 amino acids, counting both end residues. Germline V gene lookup returns CDR1 KGHDR and CDR2 SFDVKD. The CDR3 protein is CATSDPQQ.